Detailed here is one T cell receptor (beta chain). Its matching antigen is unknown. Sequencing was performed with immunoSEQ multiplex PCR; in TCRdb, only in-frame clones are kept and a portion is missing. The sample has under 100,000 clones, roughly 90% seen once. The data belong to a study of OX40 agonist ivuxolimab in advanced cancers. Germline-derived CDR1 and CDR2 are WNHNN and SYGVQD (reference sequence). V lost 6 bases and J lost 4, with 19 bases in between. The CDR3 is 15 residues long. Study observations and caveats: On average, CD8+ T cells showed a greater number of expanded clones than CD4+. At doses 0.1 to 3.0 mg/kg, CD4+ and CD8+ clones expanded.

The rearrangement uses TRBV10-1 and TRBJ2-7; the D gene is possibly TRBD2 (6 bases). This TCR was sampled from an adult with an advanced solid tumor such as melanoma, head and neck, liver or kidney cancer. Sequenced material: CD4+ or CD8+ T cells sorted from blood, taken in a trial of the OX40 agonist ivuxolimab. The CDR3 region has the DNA TGCGCCAGCAGAGGGACTGGCCTGGTGTTTTACGAGCAGTACTTC. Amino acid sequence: CASRGTGLVFYEQYF.